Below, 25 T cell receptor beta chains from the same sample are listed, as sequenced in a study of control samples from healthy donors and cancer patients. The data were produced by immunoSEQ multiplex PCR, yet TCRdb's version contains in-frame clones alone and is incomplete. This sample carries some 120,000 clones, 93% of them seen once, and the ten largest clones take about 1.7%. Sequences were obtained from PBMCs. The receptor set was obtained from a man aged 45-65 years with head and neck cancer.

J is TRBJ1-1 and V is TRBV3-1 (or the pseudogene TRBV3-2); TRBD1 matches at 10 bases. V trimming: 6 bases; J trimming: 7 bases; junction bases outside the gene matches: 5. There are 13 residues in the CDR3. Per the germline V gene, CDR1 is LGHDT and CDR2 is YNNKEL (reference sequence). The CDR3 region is CASSFGTGVEAFF. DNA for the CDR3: TGTGCCAGCAGTTTTGGGACAGGGGTTGAAGCTTTCTTT.

The chain's CDR3 is CASSLPPPLNEQFF. The CDR3 bases are TGTGCCAGCAGCCTCCCCCCCCCTCTAAATGAGCAGTTCTTC. The chain uses TRBV7-9 and TRBJ2-1, with D unclear. Germline V gene lookup returns CDR1 SEHNR and CDR2 FQNEAQ (reference sequence). CDR3 size: 14 residues. The germline V and J ends were trimmed by 5 bases and 7 bases, with 15 bases remaining between them.

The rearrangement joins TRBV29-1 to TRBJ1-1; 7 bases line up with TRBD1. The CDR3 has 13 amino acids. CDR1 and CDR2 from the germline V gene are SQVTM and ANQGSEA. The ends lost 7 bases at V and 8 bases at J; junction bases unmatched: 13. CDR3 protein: CSAHHDRAGEAFF. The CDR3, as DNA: TGCAGCGCCCATCACGACAGGGCTGGGGAAGCTTTCTTT.

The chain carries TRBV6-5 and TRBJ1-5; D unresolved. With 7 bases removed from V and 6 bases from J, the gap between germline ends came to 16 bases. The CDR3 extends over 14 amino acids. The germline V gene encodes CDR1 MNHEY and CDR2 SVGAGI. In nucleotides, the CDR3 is TGTGCCAGCAAGAGGGCACCTACAGCTCAGCCCCAGCATTTT. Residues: CASKRAPTAQPQHF.

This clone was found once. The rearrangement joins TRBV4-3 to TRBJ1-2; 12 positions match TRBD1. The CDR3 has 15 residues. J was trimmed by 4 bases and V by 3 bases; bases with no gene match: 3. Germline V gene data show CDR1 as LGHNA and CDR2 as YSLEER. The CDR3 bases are TGCGCCAGCAGCCAGCCGGGACAGGGGGCCTATGGCTACACCTTC. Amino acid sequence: CASSQPGQGAYGYTF.

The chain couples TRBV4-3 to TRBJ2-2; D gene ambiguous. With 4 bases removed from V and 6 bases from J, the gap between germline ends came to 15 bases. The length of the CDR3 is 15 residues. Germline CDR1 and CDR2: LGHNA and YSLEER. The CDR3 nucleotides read TGCGCCAGCAGCCTCAAAAGCCAGGTTCCCGGGGAGCTGTTTTTT. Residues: CASSLKSQVPGELFF.

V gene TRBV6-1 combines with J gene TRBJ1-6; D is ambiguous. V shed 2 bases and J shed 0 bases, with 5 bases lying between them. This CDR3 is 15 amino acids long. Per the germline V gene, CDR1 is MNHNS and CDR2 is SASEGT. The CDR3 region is CASSELGSYNSPLHF. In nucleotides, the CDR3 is TGTGCCAGCAGTGAACTGGGCTCCTATAATTCACCCCTCCACTTT.

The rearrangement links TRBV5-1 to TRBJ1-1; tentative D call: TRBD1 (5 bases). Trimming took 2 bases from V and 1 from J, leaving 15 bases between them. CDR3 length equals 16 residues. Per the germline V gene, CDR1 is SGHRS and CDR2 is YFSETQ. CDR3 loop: CASSFPNSTGNTEAFF. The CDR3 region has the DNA TGCGCCAGCAGCTTCCCCAATTCTACAGGGAACACTGAAGCTTTCTTT. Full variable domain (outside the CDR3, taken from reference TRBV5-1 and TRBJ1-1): KAGVTQTPRYLIKTRGQQVTLSCSPISGHRSVSWYQQTPGQGLQFLFEYFSETQRNKGNFPGRFSGRQFSNSRSEMNVSTLELGDSALYLCASSFPNSTGNTEAFFGQGTRLTVV.

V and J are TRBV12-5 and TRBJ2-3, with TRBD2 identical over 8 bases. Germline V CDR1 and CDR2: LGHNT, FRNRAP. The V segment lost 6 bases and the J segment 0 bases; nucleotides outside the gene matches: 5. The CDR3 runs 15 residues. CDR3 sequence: CASGLAGLSTDTQYF. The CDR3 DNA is TGTGCTAGTGGATTAGCGGGGTTAAGCACAGATACGCAGTATTTT.

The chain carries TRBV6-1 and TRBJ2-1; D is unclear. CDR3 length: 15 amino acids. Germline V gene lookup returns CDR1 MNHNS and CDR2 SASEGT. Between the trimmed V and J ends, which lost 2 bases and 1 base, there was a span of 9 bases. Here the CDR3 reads CASSERSFSYNEQFF. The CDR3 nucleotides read TGTGCCAGCAGTGAAAGGTCTTTTTCCTACAATGAGCAGTTCTTC.

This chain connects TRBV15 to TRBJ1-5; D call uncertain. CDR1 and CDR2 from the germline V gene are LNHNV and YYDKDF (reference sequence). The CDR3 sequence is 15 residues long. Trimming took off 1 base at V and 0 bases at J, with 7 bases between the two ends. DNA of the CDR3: TGTGCCACCAGCAGAGTAGAGGGTAGCAATCAGCCCCAGCATTTT. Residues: CATSRVEGSNQPQHF. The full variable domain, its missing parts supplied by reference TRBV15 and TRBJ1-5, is DAMVIQNPRYQVTQFGKPVTLSCSQTLNHNVMYWYQQKSSQAPKLLFHYYDKDFNNEADTPDNFQSRRPNTSFCFLDIRSPGLGDTAMYLCATSRVEGSNQPQHFGDGTRLSIL.

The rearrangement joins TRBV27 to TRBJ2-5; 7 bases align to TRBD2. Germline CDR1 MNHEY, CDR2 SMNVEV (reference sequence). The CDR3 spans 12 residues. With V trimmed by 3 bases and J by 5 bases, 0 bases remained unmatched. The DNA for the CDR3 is TGTGCCAGCAGTTTCGGGGGGGAGACCCAGTACTTC. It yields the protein CASSFGGETQYF.

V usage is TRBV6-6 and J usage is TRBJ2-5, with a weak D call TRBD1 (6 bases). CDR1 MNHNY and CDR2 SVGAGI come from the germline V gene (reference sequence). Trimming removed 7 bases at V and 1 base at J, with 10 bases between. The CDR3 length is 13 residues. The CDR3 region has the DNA TGTGCCAGCAAGATGGACAGCCAAGAGACCCAGTACTTC. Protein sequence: CASKMDSQETQYF.

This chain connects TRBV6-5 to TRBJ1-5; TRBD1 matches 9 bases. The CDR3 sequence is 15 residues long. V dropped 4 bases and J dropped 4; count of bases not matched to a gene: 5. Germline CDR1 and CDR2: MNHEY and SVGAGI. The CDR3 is CASSWGTGLNQPQHF. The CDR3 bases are TGTGCCAGCAGTTGGGGGACAGGGCTTAATCAGCCCCAGCATTTT.

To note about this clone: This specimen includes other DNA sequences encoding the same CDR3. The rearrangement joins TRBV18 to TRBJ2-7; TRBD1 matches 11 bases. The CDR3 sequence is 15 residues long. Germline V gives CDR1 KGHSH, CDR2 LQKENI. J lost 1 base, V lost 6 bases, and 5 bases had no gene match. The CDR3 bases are TGTGCCAGCTCTCGGGACAGGGGGTCATCCTACGAGCAGTACTTC. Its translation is CASSRDRGSSYEQYF.

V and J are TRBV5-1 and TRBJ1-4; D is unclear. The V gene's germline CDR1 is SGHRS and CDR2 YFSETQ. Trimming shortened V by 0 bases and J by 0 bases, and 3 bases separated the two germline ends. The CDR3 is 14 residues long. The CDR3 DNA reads TGCGCCAGCAGCTTGGGGGCAACTAATGAAAAACTGTTTTTT. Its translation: CASSLGATNEKLFF.

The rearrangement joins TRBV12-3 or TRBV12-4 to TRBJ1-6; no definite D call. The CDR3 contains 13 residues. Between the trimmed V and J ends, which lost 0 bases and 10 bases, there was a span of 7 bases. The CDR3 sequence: CASSLASGSPLHF. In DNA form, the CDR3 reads TGTGCCAGCAGTTTAGCGTCGGGATCACCCCTCCACTTT.

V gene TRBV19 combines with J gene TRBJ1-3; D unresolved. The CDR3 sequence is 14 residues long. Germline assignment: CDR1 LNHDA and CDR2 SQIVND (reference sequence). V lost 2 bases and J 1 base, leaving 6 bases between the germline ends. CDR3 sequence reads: CASSISGSGNTIYF. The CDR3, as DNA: TGTGCCAGTAGTATATCAGGTTCTGGAAACACCATATATTTT.

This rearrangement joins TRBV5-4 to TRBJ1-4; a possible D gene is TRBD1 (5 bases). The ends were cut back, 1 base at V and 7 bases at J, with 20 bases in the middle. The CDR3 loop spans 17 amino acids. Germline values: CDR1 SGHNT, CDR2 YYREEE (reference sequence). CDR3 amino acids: CASSLKQGAYHSEKLFF. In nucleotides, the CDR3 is TGTGCCAGCAGCTTGAAGCAAGGGGCCTATCATAGTGAAAAACTGTTTTTT.

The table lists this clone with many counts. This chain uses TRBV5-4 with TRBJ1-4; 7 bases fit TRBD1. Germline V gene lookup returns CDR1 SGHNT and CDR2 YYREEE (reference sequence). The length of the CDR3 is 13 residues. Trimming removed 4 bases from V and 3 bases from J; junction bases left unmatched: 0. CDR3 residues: CASSQGANEKLFF. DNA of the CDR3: TGTGCCAGCAGCCAGGGGGCTAATGAAAAACTGTTTTTT.

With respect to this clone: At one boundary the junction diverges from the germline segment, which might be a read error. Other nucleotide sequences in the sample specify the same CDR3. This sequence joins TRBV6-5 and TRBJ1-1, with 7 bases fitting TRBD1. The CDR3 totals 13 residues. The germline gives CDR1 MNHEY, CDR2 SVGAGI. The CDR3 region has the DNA TGTGCCAGTAGTTCCCAGGGGGGGCCTGAAGCTTTCTTT. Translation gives CASSSQGGPEAFF.

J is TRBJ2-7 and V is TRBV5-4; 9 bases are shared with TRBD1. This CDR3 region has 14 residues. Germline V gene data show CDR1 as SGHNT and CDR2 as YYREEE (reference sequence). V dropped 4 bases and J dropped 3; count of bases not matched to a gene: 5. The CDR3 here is CASSPGQGIYEQYF. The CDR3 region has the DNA TGTGCCAGCAGCCCAGGACAGGGGATCTACGAGCAGTACTTC.

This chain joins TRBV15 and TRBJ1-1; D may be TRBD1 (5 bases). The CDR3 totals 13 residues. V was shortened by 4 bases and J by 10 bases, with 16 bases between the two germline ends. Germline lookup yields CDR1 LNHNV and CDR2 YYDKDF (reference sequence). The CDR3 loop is CATSKQGRFGAFF. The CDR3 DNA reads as TGTGCCACCAGCAAGCAGGGCCGGTTTGGAGCTTTCTTT.

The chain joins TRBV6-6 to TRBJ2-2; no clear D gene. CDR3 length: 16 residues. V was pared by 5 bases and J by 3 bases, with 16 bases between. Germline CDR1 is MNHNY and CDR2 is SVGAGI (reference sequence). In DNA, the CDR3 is TGTGCCAGCAGTCCCCGGGCAGGCCAGGACACCGGGGAGCTGTTTTTT. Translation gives CASSPRAGQDTGELFF.

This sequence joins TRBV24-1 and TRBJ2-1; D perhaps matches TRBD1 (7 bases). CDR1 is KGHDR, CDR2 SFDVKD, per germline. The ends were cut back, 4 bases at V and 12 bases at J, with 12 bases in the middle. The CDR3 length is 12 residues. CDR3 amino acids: CATSDRGEGQFF. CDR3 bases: TGTGCCACCAGTGACAGGGGGGAAGGGCAGTTCTTC.